Listed below are T cell receptor beta chains from one sample, sequenced in a study of T-cell reconstitution after alpha-beta-depleted transplantation in children. TCRdb used MiXCR to reprocess the PCR reads, holding one entry per CDR3 protein. The table has about 340,000 distinct CDR3 sequences, 10% seen once. Sequencing used PBMCs from the stem cell graft donor, obtained from the stem cell graft. The receptors shown here come from a human donor who donated a stem cell graft to a child with acute lymphoblastic leukemia. The CDR3 runs from the conserved cysteine through the conserved F or W. The D gene is left open where the match is weak. Size is omitted from some rows. Given values are once, few, many or a class for expanded clones.

>TRBV12-3/TRBV12-4|.|.|TRBJ1-5
CASSPSRIRNQPQHF
TGTGCCAGCAGTCCCAGCCGGATCCGCAATCAGCCCCAGCATTTT
>TRBV28|many|.|TRBJ2-3
CASTGEGLATDTQYF
TGTGCCAGCACTGGCGAGGGCCTCGCCACAGATACGCAGTATTTT
>TRBV10-3|.|TRBD1|TRBJ2-1
CAIWGQGADNEQFF
TGTGCCATCTGGGGGCAGGGGGCCGACAATGAGCAGTTCTTC
>TRBV5-6|.|TRBD2|TRBJ2-1
CASSAVRASGRGNEQFF
TGTGCCAGCAGCGCAGTTCGGGCTAGCGGGAGAGGGAATGAGCAGTTCTTC
>TRBV5-1|.|.|TRBJ2-1
CASSGGTSSYNEQFF
TGCGCCAGCAGCGGGGGGACCAGCTCCTACAATGAGCAGTTCTTC
>TRBV5-1|.|TRBD2|TRBJ2-1
CASSPLGGRGNEQFF
TGCGCCAGCAGCCCCCTCGGCGGGAGGGGCAATGAGCAGTTCTTC
>TRBV7-8|many|.|TRBJ2-1
CASSPHNLDEQFF
TGTGCCAGCAGCCCCCACAACTTGGATGAGCAGTTCTTC
>TRBV6-5|.|.|TRBJ1-5
CASSHGGRDGQPQHF
TGTGCCAGCAGTCACGGGGGTAGGGACGGTCAGCCCCAGCATTTT
>TRBV20-1|few|.|TRBJ2-7
CSARGLDRSYEQYF
TGCAGTGCTAGAGGGCTAGATAGATCCTACGAGCAGTACTTC
>TRBV7-9|.|.|TRBJ1-1
CASSSGGSTEAFF
TGTGCCAGCAGCTCGGGGGGCAGCACTGAAGCTTTCTTT